This T cell receptor (beta chain) stems from a study of blood T cells in healthy people across ages (dated by TCRdb to the mid-2010s). In terms of the full investigation: Template switching captured roughly one uniquely barcoded TCR beta cDNA molecule per two T cells in model experiments. The study measured age-related changes in TCR beta repertoire diversity using deep sequencing normalized with unique cDNA molecular identifiers. The donors were split into four age groups: young (average around 15 years), middle-aged (roughly 39), aged (roughly 60) and long-lived (about 82). To avoid experimental bias, donors of different ages were randomly spread across the sequencing lanes. For two donors (one aged 18 to 29 and one aged 80 or older), the study analyzed two additional independent replicas of 1 million unique cDNA reads from the same blood draw.

Study-wide conclusions, independent of this receptor: Estimates of total diversity based on one million sequenced T cells were considered lower bounds and underestimates. Compared with the aged group, the long-lived group had more naive CD4+ T cells, fewer expanded clones and increased TCR diversity, suggesting age selection. Bulk unsorted PBMC profiling prevented conclusive comparison of naive and antigen-experienced compartments. Because the CMV infection status of the donors was unknown, age-related changes in expanded clonotypes may potentially have been confounded. A strong correlation was found between observed TCR beta diversity and the percentage of naive T cells measured by flow cytometry. As age increased, observed TCR beta diversity per million T cells dropped in a roughly linear way, and a significant reduction was already evident by age 40.

About this clonotype: Which antigen it targets is not known. No much larger clone exists at a distance of one base, and base qualities are not known.

From a lookup of the germline V gene (reference sequence), CDR1 and CDR2 are DFQATT and SNEGSKA. The V and J ends are trimmed by 3 bases and 4 bases, leaving 9 bases between them. Including cysteine and phenylalanine, the CDR3 has 13 amino acids. Just CDR3 DNA is preserved here, 39 bases in frame from base 1. The donors were 40 or so Caucasian individuals from Russia, aged roughly 6 to 90 years, who were systemically healthy. Ten milliliters of peripheral blood were drawn from each donor into EDTA-treated Vacutainer tubes. Ficoll-Paque density-gradient centrifugation was used to isolate PBMCs, with at least 6 million per sample. Total RNA, at least 6 micrograms per sample, was extracted from PBMCs with Trizol reagent. For every donor, an aliquot of PBMCs went through flow cytometry to measure the percentages of naive CD45RAhigh/CD27high T cells. Receptor amplification or capture employed 5' RACE. The run used an Illumina HiSeq 2500. A second roughly 6 to 12 cycle PCR used a sample-barcoded 5' primer and a J-beta primer mix. A unique molecular identifier was introduced onto each TCR beta cDNA molecule by a template-switch 5' adaptor carrying 12 random nucleotides. Each sample yielded at least 2.5 million CDR3-containing paired-end reads. First-strand cDNA synthesis was performed from all RNA using the Mint cDNA synthesis kit, with priming by a TRBC-specific oligonucleotide. All cDNA was treated with uracil-DNA glycosylase and then went through a first 18-cycle PCR with the universal primers M1SS and BC2_uni_R. From the authors' description of their analysis: Normalization of each sample was performed by random selection of 1 million high-quality reads, each carrying a distinct molecular identifier. Instead of being binned into consensus sequences, reads with shared molecular identifiers were discarded. MiTCR, set to a Q25 quality threshold and the strictest error-elimination algorithm, was used for CDR3 identification, clonotype clustering and error correction. A nonparametric unseen species model with Euler transformation was used to estimate lower-bound total TCR beta diversity. TCRdb itself trimmed the public reads at Q25 with fastp, ran MiXCR and retained productive beta chains. Identical CDR3 proteins give one entry, which carries the most common genes and DNA. These V and J calls are TCRdb output, not the study's own analysis. For this sample there are over 950,000 distinct CDR3 sequences; roughly two fifths appear just once. Under 15% of the sample is held by the ten biggest clonotypes.

The receptor was derived from a man aged 18 to 29 in good health. The specimen was blood. The receptor chain draws on TRBV20-1 and TRBJ2-2; no D gene can be assigned with confidence. Here the CDR3 is given as CSARARATGELFF. The sequenced DNA is TGCAGTGCTAGGGCAAGGGCCACCGGGGAGCTGTTTTTT.